One sample yielded the 17 T cell receptor beta chains listed below, sequenced in a study of T cell changes during pregnancy in multiple sclerosis. Method: immunoSEQ multiplex PCR; TCRdb's copy keeps in-frame clones and lacks some. The profile covers 50,000 or so clones, with 94% appearing a single time and about 0.6% taken by the ten largest. This material consisted of CD4+ T cells from peripheral blood mononuclear cells, taken in the second trimester of pregnancy. Receptors originate from a female donor with multiple sclerosis, enrolled in a pregnancy study.

The V call is TRBV6-6, the J call TRBJ2-5; TRBD1 might be the D (5 bases). Germline V gene sequence: CDR1 MNHNY, CDR2 SVGAGI (reference sequence). This CDR3 is built from 15 residues. With 6 bases removed from V and 4 bases from J, the gap between germline ends came to 18 bases. CDR3 sequence (DNA): TGTGCCAGCAGGAGCCAGGGCCTAAAGGGAGAGACCCAGTACTTC. This codes for CASRSQGLKGETQYF.

This clone is a singleton in its sample. The chain has TRBV5-6 and TRBJ1-6; 9 nucleotides agree with TRBD1. Germline CDR1 SGHDT, CDR2 YYEEEE. The CDR3 is 14 amino acids. The junction had 7 bases not matched to a gene; V was cut back by 5 bases and J by 10 bases. CDR3 amino acids: CASSYRDRESPLHF. The CDR3 DNA follows: TGTGCCAGCAGTTACCGGGACAGGGAGTCACCCCTCCACTTT.

The rearrangement uses TRBV19 and TRBJ2-5; unclear D gene. The CDR3 extends over 13 amino acids. Trimming removed 4 bases from V and 0 bases from J, with 6 bases in between. In germline, CDR1 is LNHDA, CDR2 SQIVND (reference sequence). The CDR3 sequence: CASSKLHQETQYF. CDR3 coding DNA: TGTGCCAGTAGTAAGCTGCACCAAGAGACCCAGTACTTC.

The chain is built from TRBV10-3 and TRBJ2-7; D might be TRBD1 (6 bases). Germline V gene data show CDR1 as ENHRY and CDR2 as SYGVKD. V shed 4 bases and J shed 2 bases, with 12 bases lying between them. The CDR3 covers 14 residues. The CDR3 loop reads CAISAGTPAYEQYF. Here the CDR3 DNA reads TGTGCCATCAGTGCCGGGACACCGGCCTACGAGCAGTACTTC.

The count of this clone is one. The chain has TRBV5-4 and TRBJ1-4, with 8 bases lining up with TRBD1. V was pared by 1 base and J by 5 bases, with 7 bases of the junction left unmatched. Germline CDR1 is SGHNT and CDR2 is YYREEE (reference sequence). The length of the CDR3 is 16 residues. The CDR3 DNA reads as TGTGCCAGCAGCTTGAGGACAGGGTTAGACAATGAAAAACTGTTTTTT. It encodes CASSLRTGLDNEKLFF.

The V call is TRBV4-2, the J call TRBJ2-2, with 8 bases matching TRBD1. The CDR3 has 15 amino acids. Germline-derived CDR1 and CDR2 are LGHNA and YNFKEQ. J gave up 6 bases and V 1 base, and 4 bases lay outside the gene matches. CDR3 in DNA: TGTGCCAGCAGCCAAGGCGGACAGGGCTCCGGGGAGCTGTTTTTT. This sequence encodes CASSQGGQGSGELFF.

The chain employs TRBV6-1 and TRBJ1-3; D call uncertain. Germline lookup yields CDR1 MNHNS and CDR2 SASEGT. The CDR3 spans 11 residues. Trimming took 9 bases from V and 6 from J, leaving 9 bases between them. The CDR3 sequence is CASQIQNTIYF. The CDR3 DNA reads TGTGCCAGTCAGATACAAAACACCATATATTTT.

J is TRBJ2-1 and V is TRBV4-1; TRBD2 agrees at 8 bases. CDR3 size: 16 residues. Germline CDR1 and CDR2: MGHRA and YSYEKL. Germline trimming cut 4 bases from V and 12 bases from J; bases unmatched to any gene: 17. The CDR3 spells CASSRTLAVPTMRQFF. DNA of the CDR3: TGCGCCAGCAGCCGGACACTAGCGGTCCCTACAATGAGGCAGTTCTTC.

The genes are TRBV7-8 and TRBJ1-2, with D possibly matching TRBD1 (6 bases). CDR3 length equals 16 residues. Germline-derived CDR1 and CDR2 are SGHVS and FQNEAQ. V lost 5 bases and J lost 2, with 18 bases in between. The CDR3 coding sequence is TGTGCCAGCAGCCTCACCCTGGGGGCACAGAACTATGGCTACACCTTC. It is translated as CASSLTLGAQNYGYTF.

This chain joins TRBV19 and TRBJ2-7; TRBD1 aligns across 7 bases. From germline, CDR1 is LNHDA and CDR2 SQIVND (reference sequence). V lost 3 bases and J lost 3; bases outside the gene matches: 8. This CDR3 comprises 15 residues. CDR3: CASSIGRGNGYEQYF. The CDR3 DNA reads TGTGCCAGTAGTATCGGCAGGGGGAACGGCTACGAGCAGTACTTC.

The CDR3 DNA reads TGTGCCAGCATCCCTGCGGGGGTTCCCTACAATGAGCAGTTCTTC. The encoded protein is CASIPAGVPYNEQFF. The chain recombines TRBV5-6 with TRBJ2-1; 7 bases are shared with TRBD2. Germline V gives CDR1 SGHDT, CDR2 YYEEEE. Unmatched junction bases numbered 8, after V lost 6 bases and J lost 2 bases. The CDR3 is 15 amino acids. The full variable domain, rest sourced from reference TRBV5-6 and TRBJ2-1, is DAGVTQSPTHLIKTRGQQVTLRCSPKSGHDTVSWYQQALGQGPQFIFQYYEEEERQRGNFPDRFSGHQFPNYSSELNVNALLLGDSALYLCASIPAGVPYNEQFFGPGTRLTVL.

J is TRBJ1-1 and V is TRBV19; 7 nucleotides match TRBD1. The J segment lost 4 bases and the V segment lost 4 bases, leaving 9 bases of the junction unmatched. Germline V CDR1 and CDR2: LNHDA, SQIVND (reference sequence). The CDR3 is 15 amino acids. CDR3 DNA sequence: TGTGCCAGTAGTAGGGGACAGAACTTTCCCACTGAAGCTTTCTTT. Protein: CASSRGQNFPTEAFF.

The CDR3 DNA reads as TGTGCCAGCTCACCAAGGGCTGGGACAGGGGGGAACTATGGCTACACCTTC. Its protein is CASSPRAGTGGNYGYTF. The J gene is TRBJ1-2, the V gene TRBV18; 11 bases are a match to TRBD1. This CDR3 spans 17 amino acids. Trimming cost V 2 bases and J 2 bases; bases outside gene matches: 7. CDR1 KGHSH and CDR2 LQKENI come from the germline V gene.

V usage is TRBV6-5 and J usage is TRBJ1-6; the D gene is possibly TRBD1 (5 bases). CDR1 MNHEY and CDR2 SVGAGI come from the germline V gene. The ends were cut back, 2 bases at V and 1 base at J, with 9 bases in the middle. CDR3 size: 16 residues. The CDR3 protein is CASSYQGGSYNSPLHF. CDR3 bases: TGTGCCAGCAGTTACCAGGGAGGGTCCTATAATTCACCCCTCCACTTT.

Details on this clone: Its ends do not fully match the called genes, so a read error is possible. The chain combines TRBV7-9 with TRBJ2-7; TRBD1 agrees at 7 bases. The V gene's germline CDR1 is SEHNR and CDR2 FQNEAQ (reference sequence). CDR3 length equals 12 residues. The CDR3 bases are TGTGCCAGCAGCCTGTGGACAGGCGGGTTTAACTTC. This sequence encodes CASSLWTGGFNF.

The sample holds a few counts of this clone. The V gene is TRBV29-1, the J gene TRBJ2-2; 7 bases map to TRBD2. Losses at the gene ends were 7 bases for V and 5 bases for J; bases not matched to a gene: 7. The V gene's germline CDR1 is SQVTM and CDR2 ANQGSEA. The CDR3 extends over 13 amino acids. The CDR3 bases are TGCAGCGCTGGGGGGGATGCGACCGGGGAGCTGTTTTTT. Residues: CSAGGDATGELFF.

This rearrangement joins TRBV6-1 to TRBJ1-1; unclear D gene. The CDR3 totals 13 residues. Trimming removed 4 bases from V and 1 base from J, with 7 bases in between. Germline V gene data show CDR1 as MNHNS and CDR2 as SASEGT. As DNA, the CDR3 is TGTGCCAGCAGTGGCGGCGCGAACACTGAAGCTTTCTTT. Amino acids: CASSGGANTEAFF.